At least ten counts were recorded for the clone carrying this T cell receptor beta chain. As to time point: before trial treatment. The data originate from a study of low-dose radiotherapy and immunotherapy resistance in tumors. At the level of the study: Starting cycle 1 day 1, oral aspirin 300 mg was given daily for four cycles.

Primers targeting TRAV and TRBV primed first-strand cDNA, covering alpha and beta chains. With a constant-region primer and a V-primer adapter, TCRs were subjected to 15 to 25 PCR cycles of amplification. Isolated mRNA was amplified by in vitro transcription. Each CDR3 protein is one row after TCRdb ran MiXCR on the reads. The sample gives tens of thousands of distinct CDR3 sequences, less than 35% of which show up once; approximately 10% is in the top ten. The sequenced sample was PBMCs, obtained before treatment. This receptor was taken from a female donor with ovarian cancer.

CDR3 bases: TGTGCCAGTACCCCCCGGGGGGGGGTTTACGATGAGCAGTTCTTC. It translates to CASTPRGGVYDEQFF. The rearrangement joins TRBV19 to TRBJ2-1; TRBD2 matches 8 bases. V shed 7 bases and J 8 bases; nucleotides not matched to a gene: 13. The CDR3 length is 15 residues. Germline V CDR1 and CDR2: LNHDA, SQIVND (reference sequence). Full variable domain (missing parts from reference TRBV19 and TRBJ2-1): DGGITQSPKYLFRKEGQNVTLSCEQNLNHDAMYWYRQDPGQGLRLIYYSQIVNDFQKGDIAEGYSVSREKKESFPLTVTSAQKNPTAFYLCASTPRGGVYDEQFFGPGTRLTVL.